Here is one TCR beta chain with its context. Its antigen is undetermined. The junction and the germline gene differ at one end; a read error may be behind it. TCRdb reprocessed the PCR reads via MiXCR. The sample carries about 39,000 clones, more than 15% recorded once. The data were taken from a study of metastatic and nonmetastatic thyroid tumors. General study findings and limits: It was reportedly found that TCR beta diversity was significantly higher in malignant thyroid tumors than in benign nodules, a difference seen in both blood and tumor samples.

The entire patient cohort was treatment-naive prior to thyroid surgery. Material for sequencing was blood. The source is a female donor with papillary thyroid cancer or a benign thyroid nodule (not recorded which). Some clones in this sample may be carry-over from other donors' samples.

CDR3 sequence (DNA): TGTTCCAGCACCAGCGGTCGATCTACTAGCACAGATACGCAGTATTTT. The encoded protein is CSSTSGRSTSTDTQYF. J is TRBJ2-3 and V is TRBV6-2 or TRBV6-3; weak D call: TRBD2 (5 bases). The CDR3 loop spans 16 amino acids. Looked up from germline, CDR1 is MNHEY and CDR2 is SVGEGT.